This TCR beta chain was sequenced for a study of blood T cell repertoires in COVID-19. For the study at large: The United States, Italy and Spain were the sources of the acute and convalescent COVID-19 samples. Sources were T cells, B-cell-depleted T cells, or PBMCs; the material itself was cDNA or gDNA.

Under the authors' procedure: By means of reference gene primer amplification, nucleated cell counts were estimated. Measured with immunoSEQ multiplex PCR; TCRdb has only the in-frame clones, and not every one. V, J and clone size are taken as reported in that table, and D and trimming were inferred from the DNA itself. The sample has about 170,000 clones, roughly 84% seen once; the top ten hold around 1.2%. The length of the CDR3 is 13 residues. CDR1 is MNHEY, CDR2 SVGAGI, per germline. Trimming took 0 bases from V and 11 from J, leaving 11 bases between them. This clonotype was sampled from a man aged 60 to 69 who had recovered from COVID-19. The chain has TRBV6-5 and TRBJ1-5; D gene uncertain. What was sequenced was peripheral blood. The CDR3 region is CASSYSISGTQHF. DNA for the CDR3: TGTGCCAGCAGTTACTCAATTTCCGGGACCCAGCATTTT.